This TCR beta chain was sequenced during a study of cytomegalovirus exposure and HLA in healthy donors. PCR was performed using 60 Vbeta and 13 Jbeta primers. Method: immunoSEQ multiplex PCR; TCRdb's copy keeps in-frame clones and lacks some. The sample gives 85,000 to 100,000 clones, more than 60% of which show up once; about 7% is in the top ten. Of note for this clone: Its antigen remains unknown.

Study observations and caveats: Some TCR beta chains (roughly 160 of them) were listed as cytomegalovirus-associated. The dataset shows that most TCR sequences were rare, while some public TCRs occurred in many donors. Productive rates of about 87% or about 30% were seen for most TCR beta V segments in an earlier analysis.

Input material: PBMCs. The receptor comes from a man over 45 in good health and CMV-seropositive.

In DNA form, the CDR3 reads TGTGCCAGCAGCCCCGCCTACGAGCAGTACTTC. It specifies CASSPAYEQYF. V gene TRBV7-2 combines with J gene TRBJ2-7; no reliable D call. The V end was cut by 5 bases, the J end by 2 bases, with 4 bases between. The CDR3 is 11 amino acids. Looked up from germline, CDR1 is SGHTA and CDR2 is FQGNSA.